The 7 T cell receptor beta chains listed next were all sequenced from one sample in a study of T-cell reconstitution after alpha-beta-depleted transplantation in children. This sample's TCRbeta library carried unique molecular identifier barcodes. TCRdb re-called the PCR reads with MiXCR, one entry per CDR3 protein. The table has about 440,000 distinct CDR3 sequences, approximately 41% seen once. Sequenced material: PBMCs, taken before TCRalphabeta/CD19-depleted stem cell transplant. All receptors derive from a girl aged 2 to 9 with aplastic anemia, due to receive a stem cell transplant.

The V and J genes are TRBV29-1 and TRBJ1-1; a weak D match, TRBD1 (6 bases). Germline CDR1 is SQVTM and CDR2 is ANQGSEA. The CDR3 runs to 13 residues. The CDR3: CRTKGDTSTEAFF. CDR3 nucleotide sequence: TGCAGGACAAAGGGGGATACGAGCACTGAAGCTTTCTTT. Drawing the rest from reference TRBV29-1 and TRBJ1-1, the complete variable domain is SAVISQKPSRDICQRGTSLTIQCQVDSQVTMMFWYRQQPGQSLTLIATANQGSEATYESGFVIDKFPISRPNLTFSTLTVSNMSPEDSSIYLCRTKGDTSTEAFFGQGTRLTVV.

This rearrangement joins TRBV20-1 to TRBJ2-1, with D tentatively TRBD2 (6 bases). This CDR3 is 15 amino acids long. Trimming left V 2 bases short and J 4 bases short, with 15 bases between. Germline V gene lookup returns CDR1 DFQATT and CDR2 SNEGSKA (reference sequence). CDR3 coding DNA: TGCAGTGCTAGAAGGGGACTGGCGGGGTACAATGAGCAGTTCTTC. It is translated as CSARRGLAGYNEQFF.

This clonotype was observed at least ten times. The J gene is TRBJ1-1, the V gene TRBV5-5, with unresolved D. CDR1 SGHKS and CDR2 YYEKEE come from the germline V gene (reference sequence). The CDR3 has 14 residues. V dropped 0 bases and J dropped 5 bases, with 11 bases sitting between them. This chain's CDR3 is CASSLVPGRTEAFF. Here the CDR3 DNA reads TGTGCCAGCAGCTTGGTCCCCGGACGGACTGAAGCTTTCTTT. The full variable domain, completed using reference TRBV5-5 and TRBJ1-1, is DAGVTQSPTHLIKTRGQQVTLRCSPISGHKSVSWYQQVLGQGPQFIFQYYEKEERGRGNFPDRFSARQFPNYSSELNVNALLLGDSALYLCASSLVPGRTEAFFGQGTRLTVV.

The V gene is TRBV29-1, the J gene TRBJ2-1; 7 nucleotides line up with TRBD2. CDR1 is SQVTM and CDR2 is ANQGSEA in the germline V gene. CDR3 length: 13 residues. Trimming cost V 6 bases and J 9 bases; bases outside gene matches: 11. The CDR3 is CSVGGRFDGEQFF. The CDR3 DNA is TGCAGCGTGGGCGGGAGATTCGATGGTGAGCAGTTCTTC.

This clonotype was recorded at least ten times. This sequence joins TRBV6-2 or TRBV6-3 and TRBJ2-1, with 12 positions matching TRBD2. CDR1 is MNHEY, CDR2 SVGEGT, per germline. This CDR3 is built from 17 residues. V shed 6 bases and J 8 bases; nucleotides not matched to a gene: 14. CDR3 amino acids: CASSSALAGGPGDEQFF. CDR3 DNA: TGTGCCAGCAGCTCGGCCCTAGCGGGAGGGCCGGGCGATGAGCAGTTCTTC.

The chain combines TRBV28 with TRBJ2-3; D is undetermined. Germline values: CDR1 MDHEN, CDR2 SYDVKM. The length of the CDR3 is 14 residues. The V gene lost 6 bases and the J gene lost 1 base, with 11 bases spanning the gap. CDR3 protein: CASRRGTGTDTQYF. DNA of the CDR3: TGTGCCAGCAGGCGAGGCACCGGCACAGATACGCAGTATTTT.

V usage is TRBV7-2 and J usage is TRBJ2-2; the D gene is possibly TRBD2 (6 bases). Germline V gene lookup returns CDR1 SGHTA and CDR2 FQGNSA. V gave up 3 bases and J gave up 0 bases, with 8 bases separating them. This CDR3 has 15 amino acids. DNA of the CDR3: TGTGCCAGCAGCTTCGGGGGAGCGAACACCGGGGAGCTGTTTTTT. Protein sequence: CASSFGGANTGELFF. Full variable domain (outside the CDR3, taken from reference TRBV7-2 and TRBJ2-2): GAGVSQSPSNKVTEKGKDVELRCDPISGHTALYWYRQSLGQGLEFLIYFQGNSAPDKSGLPSDRFSAERTGGSVSTLTIQRTQQEDSAVYLCASSFGGANTGELFFGEGSRLTVL.